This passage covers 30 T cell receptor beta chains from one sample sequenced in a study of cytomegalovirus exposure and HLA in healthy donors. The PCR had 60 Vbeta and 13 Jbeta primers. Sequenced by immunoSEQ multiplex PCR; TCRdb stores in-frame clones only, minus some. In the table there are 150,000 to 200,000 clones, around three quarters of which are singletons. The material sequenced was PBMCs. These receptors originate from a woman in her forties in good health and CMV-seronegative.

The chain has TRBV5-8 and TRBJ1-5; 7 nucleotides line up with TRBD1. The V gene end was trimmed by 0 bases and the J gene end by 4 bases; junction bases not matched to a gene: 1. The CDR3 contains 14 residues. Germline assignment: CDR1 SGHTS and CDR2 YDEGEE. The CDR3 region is CASSLVRGNQPQHF. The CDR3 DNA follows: TGTGCCAGCAGCTTGGTCAGGGGGAATCAGCCCCAGCATTTT. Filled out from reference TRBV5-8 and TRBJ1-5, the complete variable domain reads EAGVTQSPTHLIKTRGQQATLRCSPISGHTSVYWYQQALGLGLQFLLWYDEGEERNRGNFPPRFSGRQFPNYSSELNVNALELEDSALYLCASSLVRGNQPQHFGDGTRLSIL.

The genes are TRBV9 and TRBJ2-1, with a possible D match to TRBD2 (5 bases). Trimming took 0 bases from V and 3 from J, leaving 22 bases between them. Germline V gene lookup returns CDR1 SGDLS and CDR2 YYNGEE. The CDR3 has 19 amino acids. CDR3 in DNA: TGTGCCAGCAGCGTAGATTGGGGATCGAGGGTTCGGATCTACAATGAGCAGTTCTTC. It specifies CASSVDWGSRVRIYNEQFF.

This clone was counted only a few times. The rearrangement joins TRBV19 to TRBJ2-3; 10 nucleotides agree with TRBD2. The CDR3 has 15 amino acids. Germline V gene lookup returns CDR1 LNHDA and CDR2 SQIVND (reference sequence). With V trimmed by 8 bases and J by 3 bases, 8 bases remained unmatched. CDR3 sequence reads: CASGYSGGGTDTQYF. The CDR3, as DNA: TGTGCCAGTGGATACAGCGGGGGGGGGACAGATACGCAGTATTTT.

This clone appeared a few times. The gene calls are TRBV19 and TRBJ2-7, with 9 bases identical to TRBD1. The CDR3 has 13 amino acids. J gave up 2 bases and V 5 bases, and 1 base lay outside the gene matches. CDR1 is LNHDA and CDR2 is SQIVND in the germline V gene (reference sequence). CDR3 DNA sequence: TGTGCCAGTAGTTGGGACAGGGCCTACGAGCAGTACTTC. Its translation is CASSWDRAYEQYF.

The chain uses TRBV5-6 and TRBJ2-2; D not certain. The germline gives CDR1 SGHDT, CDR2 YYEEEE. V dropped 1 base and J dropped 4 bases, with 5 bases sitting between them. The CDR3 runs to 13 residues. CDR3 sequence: CASSLPVTGELFF. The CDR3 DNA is TGTGCCAGCAGCTTGCCGGTCACCGGGGAGCTGTTTTTT.

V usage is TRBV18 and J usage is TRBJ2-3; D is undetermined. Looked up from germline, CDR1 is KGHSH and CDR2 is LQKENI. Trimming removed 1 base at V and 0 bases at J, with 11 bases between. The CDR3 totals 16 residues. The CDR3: CASSPLELLSTDTQYF. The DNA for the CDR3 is TGTGCCAGCTCACCACTGGAGTTGCTGAGCACAGATACGCAGTATTTT.

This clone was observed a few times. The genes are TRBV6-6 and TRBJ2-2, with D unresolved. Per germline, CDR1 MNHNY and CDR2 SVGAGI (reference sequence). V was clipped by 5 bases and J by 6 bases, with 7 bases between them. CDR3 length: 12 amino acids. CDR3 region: CASSREAGELFF. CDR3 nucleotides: TGTGCCAGCAGTAGAGAGGCCGGGGAGCTGTTTTTT.

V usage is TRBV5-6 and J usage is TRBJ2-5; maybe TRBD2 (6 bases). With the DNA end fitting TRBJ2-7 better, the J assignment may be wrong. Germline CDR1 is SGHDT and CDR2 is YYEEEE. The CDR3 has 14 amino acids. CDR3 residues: CASSSTSGLYEQYF. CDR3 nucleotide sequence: TGTGCCAGCAGCTCCACATCGGGACTCTACGAGCAGTACTTC.

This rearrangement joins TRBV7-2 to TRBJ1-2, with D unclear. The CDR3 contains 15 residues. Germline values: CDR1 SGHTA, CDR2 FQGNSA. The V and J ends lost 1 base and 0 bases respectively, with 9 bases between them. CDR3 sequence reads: CASSLVHGANYGYTF. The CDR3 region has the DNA TGTGCCAGCAGCTTAGTACACGGAGCTAACTATGGCTACACCTTC. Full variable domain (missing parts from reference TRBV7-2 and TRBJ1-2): GAGVSQSPSNKVTEKGKDVELRCDPISGHTALYWYRQSLGQGLEFLIYFQGNSAPDKSGLPSDRFSAERTGGSVSTLTIQRTQQEDSAVYLCASSLVHGANYGYTFGSGTRLTVV.

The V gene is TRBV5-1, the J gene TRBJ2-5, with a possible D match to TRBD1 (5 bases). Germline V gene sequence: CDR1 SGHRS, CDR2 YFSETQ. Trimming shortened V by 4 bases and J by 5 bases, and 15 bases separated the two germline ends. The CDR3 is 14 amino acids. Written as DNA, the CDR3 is TGCGCCAGCAGCCCGCGGACACCAAGGGAGACCCAGTACTTC. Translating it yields CASSPRTPRETQYF.

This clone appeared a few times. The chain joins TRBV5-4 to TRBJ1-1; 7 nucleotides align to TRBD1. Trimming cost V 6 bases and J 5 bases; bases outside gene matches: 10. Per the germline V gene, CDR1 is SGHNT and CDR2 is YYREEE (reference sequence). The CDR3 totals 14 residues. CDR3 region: CASTRTGEATEAFF. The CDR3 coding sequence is TGTGCCAGCACCCGAACAGGGGAGGCGACTGAAGCTTTCTTT. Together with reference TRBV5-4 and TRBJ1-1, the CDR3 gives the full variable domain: ETGVTQSPTHLIKTRGQQVTLRCSSQSGHNTVSWYQQALGQGPQFIFQYYREEENGRGNFPPRFSGLQFPNYSSELNVNALELDDSALYLCASTRTGEATEAFFGQGTRLTVV.

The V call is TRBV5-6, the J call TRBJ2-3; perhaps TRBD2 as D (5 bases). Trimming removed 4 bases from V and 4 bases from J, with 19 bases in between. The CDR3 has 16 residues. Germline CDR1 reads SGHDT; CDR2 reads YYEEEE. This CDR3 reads CASSVLERGRSDTQYF. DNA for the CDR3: TGTGCCAGCAGCGTACTAGAACGGGGAAGGTCAGATACGCAGTATTTT.

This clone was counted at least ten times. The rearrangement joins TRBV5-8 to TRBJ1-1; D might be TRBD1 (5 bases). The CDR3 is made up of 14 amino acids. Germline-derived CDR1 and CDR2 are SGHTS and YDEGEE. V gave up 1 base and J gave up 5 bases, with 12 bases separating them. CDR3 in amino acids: CASSLFGGETEAFF. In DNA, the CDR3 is TGTGCCAGCAGCTTGTTCGGGGGAGAGACTGAAGCTTTCTTT. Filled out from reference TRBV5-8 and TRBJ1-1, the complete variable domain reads EAGVTQSPTHLIKTRGQQATLRCSPISGHTSVYWYQQALGLGLQFLLWYDEGEERNRGNFPPRFSGRQFPNYSSELNVNALELEDSALYLCASSLFGGETEAFFGQGTRLTVV.

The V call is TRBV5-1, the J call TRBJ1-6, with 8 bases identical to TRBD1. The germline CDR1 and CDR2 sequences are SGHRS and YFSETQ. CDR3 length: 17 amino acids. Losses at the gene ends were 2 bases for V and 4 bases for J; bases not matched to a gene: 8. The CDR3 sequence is CASSLTGQGGYNSPLHF. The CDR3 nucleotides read TGCGCCAGCAGCTTAACAGGACAGGGCGGGTATAATTCACCCCTCCACTTT.

This CDR3 is CASSHTGDRTDTQYF. CDR3 bases: TGCGCCAGCAGCCATACAGGGGATCGCACAGATACGCAGTATTTT. This chain connects TRBV5-1 to TRBJ2-3; 7 bases are a match to TRBD1. J lost 1 base, V lost 4 bases, and 6 bases had no gene match. The germline V gene encodes CDR1 SGHRS and CDR2 YFSETQ. The CDR3 is 15 amino acids.

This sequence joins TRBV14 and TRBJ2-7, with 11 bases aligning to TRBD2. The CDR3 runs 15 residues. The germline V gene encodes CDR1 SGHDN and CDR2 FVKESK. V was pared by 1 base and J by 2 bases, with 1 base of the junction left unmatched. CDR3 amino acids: CASSQVSGRAYEQYF. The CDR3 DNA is TGTGCCAGCAGCCAAGTTAGCGGGAGGGCCTACGAGCAGTACTTC.

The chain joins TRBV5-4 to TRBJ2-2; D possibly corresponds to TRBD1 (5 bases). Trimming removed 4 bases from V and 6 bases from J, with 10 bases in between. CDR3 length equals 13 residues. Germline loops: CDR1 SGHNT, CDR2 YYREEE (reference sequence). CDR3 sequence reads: CASSPTAPGELFF. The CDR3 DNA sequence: TGTGCCAGCAGCCCGACAGCTCCCGGGGAGCTGTTTTTT.

The CDR3 nucleotides read TGTGCCTGGACCCACCACACAGGAGTATACGAGCAGTACTTC. As protein: CAWTHHTGVYEQYF. The chain recombines TRBV30 with TRBJ2-7, with D maybe TRBD1 (5 bases). V dropped 4 bases and J dropped 4 bases, with 17 bases sitting between them. The CDR3 is 14 amino acids. The germline V gene has CDR1 GTSNPN and CDR2 SVGIG (reference sequence).

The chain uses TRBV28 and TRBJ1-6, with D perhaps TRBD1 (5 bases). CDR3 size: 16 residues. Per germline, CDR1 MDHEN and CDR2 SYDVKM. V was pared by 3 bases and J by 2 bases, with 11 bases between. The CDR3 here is CASSLSGVTYNSPLHF. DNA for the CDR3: TGTGCCAGCAGTTTGTCGGGGGTGACCTATAATTCACCCCTCCACTTT.

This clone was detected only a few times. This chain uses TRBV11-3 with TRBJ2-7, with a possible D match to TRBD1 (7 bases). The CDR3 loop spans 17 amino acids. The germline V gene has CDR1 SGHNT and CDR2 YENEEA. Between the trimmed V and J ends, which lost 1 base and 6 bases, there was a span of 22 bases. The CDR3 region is CASSLGGTAHLSTEQYF. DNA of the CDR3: TGTGCCAGCAGCTTAGGCGGGACAGCTCACCTATCTACCGAGCAGTACTTC.

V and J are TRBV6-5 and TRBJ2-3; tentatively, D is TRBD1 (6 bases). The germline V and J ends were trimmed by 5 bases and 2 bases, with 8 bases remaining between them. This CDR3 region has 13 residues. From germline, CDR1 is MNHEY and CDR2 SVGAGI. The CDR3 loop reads CASSRTDTDTQYF. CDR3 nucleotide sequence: TGTGCCAGCAGTAGGACAGACACAGATACGCAGTATTTT.

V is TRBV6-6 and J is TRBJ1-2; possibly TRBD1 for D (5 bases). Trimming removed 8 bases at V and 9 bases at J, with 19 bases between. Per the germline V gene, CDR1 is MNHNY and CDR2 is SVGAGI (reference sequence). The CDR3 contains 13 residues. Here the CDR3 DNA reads TGTGCCAGCTCCGGTTGGAGGGGCGAGCGCTACACCTTC. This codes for CASSGWRGERYTF.

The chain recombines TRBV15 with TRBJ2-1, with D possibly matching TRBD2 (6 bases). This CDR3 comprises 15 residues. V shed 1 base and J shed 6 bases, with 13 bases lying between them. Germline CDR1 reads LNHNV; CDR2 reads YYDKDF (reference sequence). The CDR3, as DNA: TGTGCCACCAGCAGAGTATCGGGAGTTCGCAATGAGCAGTTCTTC. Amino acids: CATSRVSGVRNEQFF.

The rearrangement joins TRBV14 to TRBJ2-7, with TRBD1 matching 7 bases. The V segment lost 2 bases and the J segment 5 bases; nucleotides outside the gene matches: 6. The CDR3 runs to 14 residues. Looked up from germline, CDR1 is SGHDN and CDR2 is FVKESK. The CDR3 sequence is CASSQWQGGHEQYF. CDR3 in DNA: TGTGCCAGCAGCCAATGGCAAGGGGGCCACGAGCAGTACTTC.

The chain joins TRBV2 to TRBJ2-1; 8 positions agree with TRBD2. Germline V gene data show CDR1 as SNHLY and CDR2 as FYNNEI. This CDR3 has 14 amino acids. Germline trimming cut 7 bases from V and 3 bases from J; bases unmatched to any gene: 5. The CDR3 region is CASIGLAGYNEQFF. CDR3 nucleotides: TGTGCCAGCATAGGGCTAGCGGGCTACAATGAGCAGTTCTTC.

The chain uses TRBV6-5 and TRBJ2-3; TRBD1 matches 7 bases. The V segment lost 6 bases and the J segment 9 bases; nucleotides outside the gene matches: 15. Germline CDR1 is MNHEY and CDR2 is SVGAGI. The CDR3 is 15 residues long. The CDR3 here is CASSSSGQRALTQYF. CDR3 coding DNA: TGTGCCAGCAGCAGCTCGGGACAGAGAGCATTGACGCAGTATTTT.

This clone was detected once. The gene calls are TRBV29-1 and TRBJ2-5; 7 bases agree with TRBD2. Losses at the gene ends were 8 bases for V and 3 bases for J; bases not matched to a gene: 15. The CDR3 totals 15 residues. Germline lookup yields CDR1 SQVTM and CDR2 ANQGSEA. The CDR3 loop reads CSILEGGRREETQYF. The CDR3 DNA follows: TGCAGCATCCTTGAGGGCGGGAGAAGGGAAGAGACCCAGTACTTC. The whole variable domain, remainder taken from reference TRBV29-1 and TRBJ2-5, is SAVISQKPSRDICQRGTSLTIQCQVDSQVTMMFWYRQQPGQSLTLIATANQGSEATYESGFVIDKFPISRPNLTFSTLTVSNMSPEDSSIYLCSILEGGRREETQYFGPGTRLLVL.

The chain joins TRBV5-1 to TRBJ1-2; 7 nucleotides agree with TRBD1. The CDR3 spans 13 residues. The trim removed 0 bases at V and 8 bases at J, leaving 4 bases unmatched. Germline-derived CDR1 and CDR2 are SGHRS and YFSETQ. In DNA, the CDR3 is TGCGCCAGCAGCTTGGAACAGGGGTTCGGCTACACCTTC. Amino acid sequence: CASSLEQGFGYTF. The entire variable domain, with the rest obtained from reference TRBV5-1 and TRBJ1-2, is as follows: KAGVTQTPRYLIKTRGQQVTLSCSPISGHRSVSWYQQTPGQGLQFLFEYFSETQRNKGNFPGRFSGRQFSNSRSEMNVSTLELGDSALYLCASSLEQGFGYTFGSGTRLTVV.

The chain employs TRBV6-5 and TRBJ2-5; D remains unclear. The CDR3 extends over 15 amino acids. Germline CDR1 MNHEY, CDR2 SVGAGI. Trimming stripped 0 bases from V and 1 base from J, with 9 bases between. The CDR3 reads CASSYSTALQETQYF. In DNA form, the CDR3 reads TGTGCCAGCAGTTACTCCACAGCTCTCCAAGAGACCCAGTACTTC.

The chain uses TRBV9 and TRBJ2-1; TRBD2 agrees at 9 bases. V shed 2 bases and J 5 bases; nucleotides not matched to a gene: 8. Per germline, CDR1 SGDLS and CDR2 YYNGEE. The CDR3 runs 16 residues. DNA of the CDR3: TGTGCCAGCAGCGTGCCGACTAGCGGAGGAGACAATGAGCAGTTCTTC. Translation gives CASSVPTSGGDNEQFF.